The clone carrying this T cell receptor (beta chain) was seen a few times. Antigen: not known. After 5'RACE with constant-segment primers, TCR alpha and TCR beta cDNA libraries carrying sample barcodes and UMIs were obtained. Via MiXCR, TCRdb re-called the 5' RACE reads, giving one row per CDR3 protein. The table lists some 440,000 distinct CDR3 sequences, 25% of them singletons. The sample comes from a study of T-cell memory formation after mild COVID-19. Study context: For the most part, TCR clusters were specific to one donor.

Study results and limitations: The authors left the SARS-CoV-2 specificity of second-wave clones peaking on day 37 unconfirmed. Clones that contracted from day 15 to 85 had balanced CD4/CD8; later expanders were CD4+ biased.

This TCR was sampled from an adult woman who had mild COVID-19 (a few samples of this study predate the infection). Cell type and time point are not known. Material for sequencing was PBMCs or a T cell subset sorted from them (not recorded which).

The CDR3: CASSYRGLAGEHEQYF. Here the CDR3 DNA reads TGTGCCAGCAGCTATCGCGGACTAGCGGGAGAACACGAGCAGTACTTC. The chain employs TRBV11-3 and TRBJ2-7, with 13 bases identical to TRBD2. CDR3 length: 16 amino acids. Germline V gene lookup returns CDR1 SGHNT and CDR2 YENEEA. Unmatched junction bases numbered 8, after V lost 4 bases and J lost 5 bases.